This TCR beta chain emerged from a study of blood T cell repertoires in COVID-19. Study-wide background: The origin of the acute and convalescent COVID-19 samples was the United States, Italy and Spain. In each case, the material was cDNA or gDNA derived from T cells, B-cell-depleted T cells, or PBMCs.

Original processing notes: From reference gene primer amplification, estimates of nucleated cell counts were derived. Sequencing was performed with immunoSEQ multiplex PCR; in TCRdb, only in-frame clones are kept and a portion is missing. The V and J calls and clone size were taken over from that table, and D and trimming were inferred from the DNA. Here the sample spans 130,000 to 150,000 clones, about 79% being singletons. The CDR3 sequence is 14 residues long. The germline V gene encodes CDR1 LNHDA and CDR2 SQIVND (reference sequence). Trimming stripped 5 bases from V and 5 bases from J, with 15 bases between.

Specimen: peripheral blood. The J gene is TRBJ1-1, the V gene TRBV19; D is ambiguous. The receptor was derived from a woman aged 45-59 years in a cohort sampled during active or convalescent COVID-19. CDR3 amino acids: CASSLRHGETEAFF. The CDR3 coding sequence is TGTGCCAGTAGTTTACGACACGGGGAAACTGAAGCTTTCTTT.